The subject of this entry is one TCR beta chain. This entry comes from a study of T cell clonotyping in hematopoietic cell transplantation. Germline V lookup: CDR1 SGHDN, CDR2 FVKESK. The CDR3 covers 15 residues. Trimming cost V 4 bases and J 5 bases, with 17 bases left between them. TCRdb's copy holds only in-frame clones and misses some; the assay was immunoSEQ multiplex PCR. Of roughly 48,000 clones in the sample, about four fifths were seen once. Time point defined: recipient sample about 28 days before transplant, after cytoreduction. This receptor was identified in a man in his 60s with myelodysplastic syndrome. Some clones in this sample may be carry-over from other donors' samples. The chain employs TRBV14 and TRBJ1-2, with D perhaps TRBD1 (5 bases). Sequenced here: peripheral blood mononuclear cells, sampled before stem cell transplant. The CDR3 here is CASSLIAGWRYGYTF. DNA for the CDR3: TGTGCCAGCAGCCTTATAGCAGGGTGGCGGTATGGCTACACCTTC.